This T cell receptor (beta chain) was retrieved from a study of T cell repertoires in cytomegalovirus infection. About the study: It can be stated that public TCR beta signatures indicated CMV infection as well as a matching HLA type. Overall study results and limits: Predominance within the ex vivo response was attributable to HLA-C-restricted CMV-specific TCR beta clonotypes.

This clonotype was counted between two and nine times. Its matching antigen is unknown. In TCRdb, the reads were re-called with MiXCR into one record per CDR3 protein. The sample yields around 530,000 distinct CDR3 sequences, about 15% seen once. The CDR3 is made up of 17 amino acids. Germline V CDR1 and CDR2: ENHRY, SYGVKD. Trimming pared 4 bases from V and 3 bases from J, leaving 22 bases between. This clonotype originated in a human donor in good health (CMV status not recorded). Some clones in this sample may be carry-over from other donors' samples. V and J are TRBV10-3 and TRBJ2-7, with unresolved D. Sample: CD8+ T cells from PBMCs. The CDR3 DNA reads TGTGCCATCAGTGTAATGCAAAGGGAAAATCCCGACTACGAGCAGTACTTC. It yields the protein CAISVMQRENPDYEQYF.